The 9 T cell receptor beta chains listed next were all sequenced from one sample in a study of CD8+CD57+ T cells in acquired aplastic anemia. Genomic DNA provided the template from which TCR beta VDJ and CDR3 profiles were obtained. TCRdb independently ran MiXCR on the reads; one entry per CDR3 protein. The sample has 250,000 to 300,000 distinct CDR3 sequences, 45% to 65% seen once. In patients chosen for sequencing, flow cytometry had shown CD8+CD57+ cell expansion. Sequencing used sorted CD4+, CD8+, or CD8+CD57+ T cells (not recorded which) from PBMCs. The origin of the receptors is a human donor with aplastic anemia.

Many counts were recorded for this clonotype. CDR3 sequence: CASSIDGPGSPLHF. The CDR3 nucleotides are TGTGCCAGTAGTATAGATGGGCCGGGGTCACCCCTCCACTTT. The V gene is TRBV19, the J gene TRBJ1-6; D is uncertain. The CDR3 consists of 14 residues. Trimming removed 0 bases from V and 10 bases from J, with 10 bases in between. Looked up from germline, CDR1 is LNHDA and CDR2 is SQIVND (reference sequence).

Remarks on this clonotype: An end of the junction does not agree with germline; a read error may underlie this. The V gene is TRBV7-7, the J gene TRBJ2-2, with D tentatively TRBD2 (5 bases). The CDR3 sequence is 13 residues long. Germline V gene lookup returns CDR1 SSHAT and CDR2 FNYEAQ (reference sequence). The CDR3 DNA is TGTGCTAGCAGCTTAGACGAGGGCGGGGAGCTGTTTTTT. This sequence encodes CASSLDEGGELFF.

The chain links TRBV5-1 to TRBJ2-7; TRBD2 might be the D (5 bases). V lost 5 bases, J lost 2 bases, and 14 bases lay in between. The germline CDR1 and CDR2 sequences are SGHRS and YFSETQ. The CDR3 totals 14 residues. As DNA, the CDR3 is TGCGCCAGCAGATCCAGGACGGGGACCTACGAGCAGTACTTC. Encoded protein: CASRSRTGTYEQYF. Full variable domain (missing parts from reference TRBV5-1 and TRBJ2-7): KAGVTQTPRYLIKTRGQQVTLSCSPISGHRSVSWYQQTPGQGLQFLFEYFSETQRNKGNFPGRFSGRQFSNSRSEMNVSTLELGDSALYLCASRSRTGTYEQYFGPGTRLTVT.

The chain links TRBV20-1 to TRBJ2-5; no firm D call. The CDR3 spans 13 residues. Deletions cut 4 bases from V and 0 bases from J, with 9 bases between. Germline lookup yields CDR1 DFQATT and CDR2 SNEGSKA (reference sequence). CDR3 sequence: CSATSDYQETQYF. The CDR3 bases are TGCAGTGCTACCTCCGACTACCAAGAGACCCAGTACTTC.

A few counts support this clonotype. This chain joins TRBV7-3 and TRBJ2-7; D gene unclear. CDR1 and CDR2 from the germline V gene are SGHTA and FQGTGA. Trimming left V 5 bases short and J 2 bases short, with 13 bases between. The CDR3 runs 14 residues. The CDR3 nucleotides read TGTGCCAGCAGCCCTAGTCTAGACCCCTACGAGCAGTACTTC. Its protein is CASSPSLDPYEQYF. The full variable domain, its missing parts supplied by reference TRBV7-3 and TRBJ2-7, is GAGVSQTPSNKVTEKGKYVELRCDPISGHTALYWYRQSLGQGPEFLIYFQGTGAADDSGLPNDRFFAVRPEGSVSTLKIQRTERGDSAVYLCASSPSLDPYEQYFGPGTRLTVT.

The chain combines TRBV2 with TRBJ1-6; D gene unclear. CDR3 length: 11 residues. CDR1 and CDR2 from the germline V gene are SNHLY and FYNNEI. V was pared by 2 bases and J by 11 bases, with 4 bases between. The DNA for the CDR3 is TGTGCCAGCAGTGAATCACCACCCCTCCACTTT. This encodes CASSESPPLHF.

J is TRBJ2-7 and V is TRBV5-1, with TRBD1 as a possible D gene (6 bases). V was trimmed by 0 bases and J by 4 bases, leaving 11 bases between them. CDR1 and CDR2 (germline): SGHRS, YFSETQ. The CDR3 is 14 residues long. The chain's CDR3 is CASSLDRAIYEQYF. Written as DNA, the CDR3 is TGCGCCAGCAGCTTGGACAGGGCCATATACGAGCAGTACTTC.

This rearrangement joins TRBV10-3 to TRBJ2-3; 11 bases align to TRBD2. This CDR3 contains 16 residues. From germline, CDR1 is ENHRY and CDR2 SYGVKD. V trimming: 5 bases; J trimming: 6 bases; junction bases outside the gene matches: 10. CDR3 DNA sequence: TGTGCCATCAGTAACCTCCTAGCGGGGGGCGAGGATACGCAGTATTTT. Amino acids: CAISNLLAGGEDTQYF.

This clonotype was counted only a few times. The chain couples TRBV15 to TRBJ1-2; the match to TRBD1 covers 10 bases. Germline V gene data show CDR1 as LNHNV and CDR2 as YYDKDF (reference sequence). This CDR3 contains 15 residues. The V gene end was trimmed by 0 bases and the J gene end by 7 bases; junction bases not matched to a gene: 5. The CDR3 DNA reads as TGTGCCACCAGCAGAGAGCGACAGGGGGCAGGTGGCTACACCTTC. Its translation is CATSRERQGAGGYTF.